The rows below give T cell receptor beta chains drawn from one sample of a study of tumor and adjacent non-tumor tissue in lung cancer. Each CDR3 protein is one row after TCRdb ran MiXCR on the multiplex PCR reads. This table holds over 100,000 distinct CDR3 sequences, roughly 77% found once. Sequencing was performed on lung tumor tissue. The receptors originated from a woman aged 60-70 years with non-small cell lung cancer. Both conserved end residues are part of each CDR3. A D gene is named only where the DNA matches it firmly. The size entry is marked missing in some rows and otherwise reads once, few, many or a size class.

V	D	size	J	DNA	CDR3
TRBV11-3	-	-	TRBJ1-4	TGTGTCAGCAGCTTTGACTGCCGAGATGCAACTAATGAAAAACTGTTCTTT	CVSSFDCRDATNEKLFF
TRBV28	-	-	TRBJ1-1	TGTGCCCTCAGTTTATTGCCTCCTACCTACACTGAAGTTTTCTTT	CALSLLPPTYTEVFF
TRBV11-3	-	-	TRBJ2-7	TGTGGCAGCAGACACGTGGGGGGTGGGTCCTACGAGCAGTACTTC	CGSRHVGGGSYEQYF
TRBV6-5	-	many	TRBJ1-2	TGTGCCAGCAGTTCCCCCGAAGCGGCTAACTATGGCTACACCTTC	CASSSPEAANYGYTF
TRBV20-1	-	-	TRBJ2-6	TGCGGTGCCAACAGAAACTCTGGGGCCAACGTCCTGACTTTC	CGANRNSGANVLTF
TRBV20-1	-	-	TRBJ2-2	TGCAGTGCTAGGGGCTCCACCGGGAAGCTGTTTTTT	CSARGSTGKLFF
TRBV20-1	TRBD2	-	TRBJ2-1	TGCAGTGCTGAGCGGATCGGGAGGACCGACAATGAGCACTTCTTC	CSAERIGRTDNEHFF
TRBV6-5	TRBD1	once	TRBJ1-1	TGTGCCAGCAGTTCCACAGGGGCGCGGGCCACTGAAGCTTTCTTT	CASSSTGARATEAFF
TRBV28	-	-	TRBJ1-1	TGTGCCAGCAGTTTCGGGGGGGACGGGAACACTGAAGCTTTCTTT	CASSFGGDGNTEAFF
TRBV4-1	TRBD2	-	TRBJ2-1	TGCGCCAGCAGCCAAGATTGGGGTGGGTCGGGGGGAAATGAGCAGTTCTTC	CASSQDWGGSGGNEQFF
TRBV28	-	-	TRBJ1-1	TGTGCCAGCAGACCACAGGTTCCCACTATCACTGAAGCTTTCTTT	CASRPQVPTITEAFF
TRBV28	-	-	TRBJ1-2	TGTGCCAGCAGTTTGCTCCGGTCCACACCCCATGGCTACACGTTC	CASSLLRSTPHGYTF
TRBV11-3	TRBD1	-	TRBJ1-5	TGTGTCAGCAGCGCACCCGACCCGGGACAGAAAGAGAGTCAGCCCCAGAATTTT	CVSSAPDPGQKESQPQNF
TRBV6-1	-	many	TRBJ1-5	TGTGCCAGCAGGGAGAGGTCAGGGGCAAGACAGCCCCAGCATTTT	CASRERSGARQPQHF
TRBV29-1	-	-	TRBJ2-1	TGCAGTATTGATCATCTAGCGCTCGATGAGCAGTTATTC	CSIDHLALDEQLF
TRBV28	-	-	TRBJ2-3	TGTGTCACCCAAGGGACTTCGAGCGGATTCACAGATACGCAGTATTTT	CVTQGTSSGFTDTQYF
TRBV7-9	TRBD1	few	TRBJ1-4	TGTGCCGGCAGCCCCCAGACAGGGGTTGAAAAACTGTTTTTT	CAGSPQTGVEKLFF
TRBV20-1	TRBD2	-	TRBJ2-2	TGCAGTGCCAGAGATGGACTAGCGGATCCAGGGGTTACCGGGGAGCTGTTTTTT	CSARDGLADPGVTGELFF
TRBV11-2	-	-	TRBJ2-1	TGTGCCAGCAGCCTTGGAGGGTCCTACAATGACCAGTTCTTC	CASSLGGSYNDQFF
TRBV14	-	many	TRBJ2-3	TGTGCCAGCAGCCGCCAACTAGATACGCAGTATTTT	CASSRQLDTQYF
TRBV7-8	-	few	TRBJ2-2	TGTGCCAGCAGCTTAGCGGGACTTAACACCGGGGAGCTGTTTTTT	CASSLAGLNTGELFF
TRBV6-2/TRBV6-3	-	-	TRBJ2-3	TGTACTAGCAGTCTAGCGACAGATATGCAGTATTTT	CTSSLATDMQYF
TRBV5-1	TRBD1	few	TRBJ2-7	TGCGCCAGCAGCTTGGGGGCCTCGACAGGGACCTACGAGCAGTACTTC	CASSLGASTGTYEQYF
TRBV11-2	-	-	TRBJ2-3	TGTACAAGCAGCACGACCGGGATGGCCACAGATACGCAGTATTTT	CTSSTTGMATDTQYF
TRBV4-3	-	-	TRBJ2-3	TGCGCCAGCAGCCAAGAGGGGGGGGCAGCGGGCAATACAGATACGCAGTATTTT	CASSQEGGAAGNTDTQYF
TRBV12-3/TRBV12-4	-	-	TRBJ1-2	TGTGGCAGCAGCCCCCGCGGGGGACACCGCTATGGCTACACCTTT	CGSSPRGGHRYGYTF
TRBV11-2	-	-	TRBJ2-3	TGTGGCAGTAGTTTAACAGATAGGCAGTATTTT	CGSSLTDRQYF
TRBV7-2	-	few	TRBJ1-6	TGTGCCAGCAGCTTCGAGGGAGATAATTCACCCCTCCACTTT	CASSFEGDNSPLHF
TRBV4-1	TRBD1	once	TRBJ2-3	TGCGCCGGCAGCCAAGCGAGACAGGGAGATAGGCAGTATTTT	CAGSQARQGDRQYF
TRBV13	-	-	TRBJ1-1	TGTGCCAGCACATCCACAGTTCGTCGCACTGAAGCTTTCTTT	CASTSTVRRTEAFF
TRBV11-2	-	-	TRBJ2-1	TGTGCCGGCAGCGCTGTACGTGACACTGAGCGGTTCTTC	CAGSAVRDTERFF
TRBV11-2	TRBD2	-	TRBJ2-5	TGTGCCAGCATCTTAGTATTGGCGGGGGGGAGGGAAGAGACCCAGTACTTC	CASILVLAGGREETQYF
TRBV4-3	-	many	TRBJ1-1	TGCGCCAGCAGCCAAGATCAAGGTTTGGCCTTGAGCACTGAAGCTTTCTTT	CASSQDQGLALSTEAFF
TRBV5-5	TRBD1	-	TRBJ2-6	TGTGCCAGCAGCACAGGACAGGGAGATTCTGGGGCCAACGTCCTGAGTTTC	CASSTGQGDSGANVLSF
TRBV20-1	-	few	TRBJ2-1	TGCAGTGCCCTCATAGGGACGTCCAATGAGCAGTTCTTC	CSALIGTSNEQFF
TRBV11-2	-	-	TRBJ2-7	TGTGCCAGCAGCCGAAAAGAGGGACACCAGTTATACGAGCAGTACTTC	CASSRKEGHQLYEQYF
TRBV11-2	-	-	TRBJ2-7	TGTGCCAGCAGATTATACAAGCAGTACTTC	CASRLYKQYF
TRBV29-1	-	once	TRBJ2-7	TGCAACGTTGAAGGTGGGGAAGCCGTCTACGAGCAGTACTTC	CNVEGGEAVYEQYF
TRBV29-1	TRBD1	-	TRBJ1-1	TGCAGCGTTAGTCCTGATGGGACAGGGTTTGAAACTTTCTTT	CSVSPDGTGFETFF
TRBV12-3/TRBV12-4	-	-	TRBJ2-2	TGTGCCAGCAGGCCCTCGGAAAACACCTGGGAGCTGTTTTTT	CASRPSENTWELFF
TRBV6-2/TRBV6-3	-	many	TRBJ1-5	TGTGCCAGCAGTCGGACAAATAGCAATCAGCCCCAGCATTTT	CASSRTNSNQPQHF
TRBV11-3	TRBD2	-	TRBJ2-1	TGTGCCAGCAGCCCTAGCGGATACAATGACCAATTCTTC	CASSPSGYNDQFF
TRBV28	-	-	TRBJ2-2	TGTGCCAACAGTTCACCCCCTTGGACAGAGGCGAACACCGGGGAGCTGTTTTTT	CANSSPPWTEANTGELFF
TRBV28	TRBD1	-	TRBJ2-7	TGTGCCAGCAGTCTAGGGACAGGGAGGGTGCTGGGGCAGTACTTC	CASSLGTGRVLGQYF
TRBV6-6	-	-	TRBJ1-1	TGTGCTAGAAGTTACCCGGACGGCACTGAAGCTTTCTTT	CARSYPDGTEAFF
TRBV29-1	TRBD1	-	TRBJ2-1	TGCAGCGTTGCAATAACAGGGGAGAATGAGCAGTTCTTC	CSVAITGENEQFF
TRBV5-1	-	few	TRBJ1-1	TGCGCCAGCAGCCCCGGGACGACGAACACTGAAGCTTTCTTT	CASSPGTTNTEAFF
TRBV5-4	TRBD2	few	TRBJ2-3	TGTGCCAGCAGCTGTATGTGGGCGGGGGATCGCACAGATACGCAGTATTTT	CASSCMWAGDRTDTQYF
TRBV11-1	-	-	TRBJ1-2	TGTGCCAGCAGCTTACAGGTCCTGCTCTATGGCTACACCTTC	CASSLQVLLYGYTF
TRBV6-1	-	many	TRBJ1-3	TGTGCCAGCAGTGCGGAAGTCTCTGGAAACACCATATATTTT	CASSAEVSGNTIYF
TRBV7-9	TRBD1	-	TRBJ2-7	TGTGCCACCAGCTATACTCAGGGGGCTATCTACGAGCAGTACTTC	CATSYTQGAIYEQYF
TRBV6-2/TRBV6-3	TRBD2	-	TRBJ2-3	TGTGCCAGCAGTCCCACCTCCGGCGGGGGGACCACGCAATATTTT	CASSPTSGGGTTQYF
TRBV11-3	-	-	TRBJ2-1	TGTGCCAGCAGCTTAGAGTTGACAGGCGGGAGCCCCAATGAACAGTTCTTC	CASSLELTGGSPNEQFF
TRBV20-1	TRBD1	-	TRBJ1-1	TGCAGTGCTAGAGTGAGGACAGGGCTGGGCACTGAAGCTTTCTTT	CSARVRTGLGTEAFF
TRBV12-3/TRBV12-4	-	-	TRBJ1-2	TGTGCCAGCAGCAACCGGGTGGGTCGTTACACTTTC	CASSNRVGRYTF
TRBV4-3	-	many	TRBJ1-4	TGCGCCAGCAGCCAAGGCCGAGGAAGGCTGAATGAAAAACTGTTTTTT	CASSQGRGRLNEKLFF
TRBV11-2	-	once	TRBJ2-2	TGTCCCAGCAGCTCTTCCCAGGGGGGGCGGAACACCGGGGAACTGTTTTTT	CPSSSSQGGRNTGELFF